This T cell receptor (beta chain) was sequenced during a study of cytomegalovirus exposure and HLA in healthy donors. The PCR employed 60 Vbeta primers together with 13 Jbeta primers. Clones were read by immunoSEQ multiplex PCR, and TCRdb kept only the in-frame ones, dropping some. The table records 150,000 to 250,000 clones, roughly 85% of them present only once. Germline V gene data show CDR1 as SGDLS and CDR2 as YYNGEE. The length of the CDR3 is 15 residues. The junction had 3 bases not matched to a gene; V was cut back by 2 bases and J by 1 base. This clone was observed a single time. The V call is TRBV9, the J call TRBJ1-1; 9 nucleotides line up with TRBD1. Material: PBMCs. The receptor comes from a woman in her twenties or thirties in good health and CMV-seropositive. DNA of the CDR3: TGTGCCAGCAGCGTCGGACAGGGGCCGAACACTGAAGCTTTCTTT. Protein: CASSVGQGPNTEAFF.